Listed below are T cell receptor beta chains from one sample, sequenced in a study of control samples from healthy donors and cancer patients. Using immunoSEQ multiplex PCR, the repertoire was profiled, and TCRdb retains in-frame clones only, with some absent. The sample has under 300,000 clones; almost 85% are singletons. Input material: PBMCs. These receptors came from a woman between 55 and 75 years old with lung cancer. The conserved cysteine and the conserved F or W are not part of the CDR3 here.

TRBV6-6	TRBJ2-2	ASSGTSGKNTGELF
TRBV10-3	TRBJ1-5	AISFDRSNQPQH
TRBV24-1	TRBJ2-5	ATSEAGTGREETQY
TRBV5-5	TRBJ1-1	ASSRVGDRETF
TRBV19	TRBJ1-3	ASRNPAGTGNTIY
TRBV6-6	TRBJ1-1	ASSYEFRGRY
TRBV3-1/TRBV3-2	TRBJ2-3	ASSQKGTSSADTQY
TRBV25-1	TRBJ1-2	ASQQGDYGYT
TRBV25-1	TRBJ2-7	ASSRGEDEQY
TRBV11-2	TRBJ2-7	ASSLTTGDEQY
TRBV5-1	TRBJ1-1	ASSLGAFEGTEAF
TRBV6-4	TRBJ1-1	ASSDSPGVGAAF
TRBV10-2	TRBJ1-5	ASSLDRGNQPQH
TRBV3-1/TRBV3-2	TRBJ1-6	ASSRTGVGNSPLH
TRBV18	TRBJ1-2	ASSPEDTPNYGYT
TRBV5-1	TRBJ2-1	ASSPRDRGLREQF
TRBV9	TRBJ1-6	ASSVAGVNSPLH